This T cell receptor (beta chain) was found in a study of OX40 agonist ivuxolimab in advanced cancers. As for the study in general: Mean age around 64 years, range 23 to 79; roughly 80% male.

Clones were read by immunoSEQ multiplex PCR, and TCRdb kept only the in-frame ones, dropping some. The table has about 62,000 clones, over 90% seen once; the top ten hold 13%. Germline CDR1 LNHDA, CDR2 SQIVND (reference sequence). Trimming took 3 bases from V and 7 from J, leaving 16 bases between them. The CDR3 covers 15 residues. This material consisted of CD4+ or CD8+ T cells sorted from blood, taken in a trial of the OX40 agonist ivuxolimab. This sequence was found in an adult with an advanced solid tumor such as melanoma, head and neck, liver or kidney cancer. The chain is built from TRBV19 and TRBJ2-1; D perhaps matches TRBD1 (6 bases). Written as DNA, the CDR3 is TGTGCCAGTAGTATTGCAGGGGATTGGTGGAATGAGCAGTTCTTC. Amino acids: CASSIAGDWWNEQFF.